This passage covers 25 T cell receptor beta chains from one sample sequenced in a study of radiation and T cells in renal cell carcinoma. Assay used: immunoSEQ multiplex PCR; TCRdb lists only in-frame clones, some missing. The repertoire includes tens of thousands of clones, more than 60% of them detected once, and roughly 7.5% sits in the top ten. Time point reported: blood 4 weeks post-SBRT, at nephrectomy. The treatment is: 15 Gy SBRT to primary tumor, nephrectomy 4 weeks later. Sample: blood, taken from a patient whose treatment included radiotherapy and nephrectomy. These receptors originate from a man aged 55-75 years with renal cell carcinoma.

V is TRBV18 and J is TRBJ1-2, with D maybe TRBD1 (6 bases). CDR1 is KGHSH and CDR2 is LQKENI in the germline V gene. The CDR3 totals 15 residues. Trimming cost V 3 bases and J 1 base, with 12 bases left between them. Here the CDR3 reads CASSPPGQSNYGYTF. The CDR3 bases are TGTGCCAGCTCACCCCCAGGACAGAGTAACTATGGCTACACCTTC.

This chain connects TRBV6-5 to TRBJ1-2, with 8 bases fitting TRBD1. Per the germline V gene, CDR1 is MNHEY and CDR2 is SVGAGI. J gave up 6 bases and V 0 bases, and 6 bases lay outside the gene matches. This CDR3 is 15 amino acids long. The CDR3 loop reads CASSYSGGQVDGYTF. CDR3 nucleotide sequence: TGTGCCAGCAGTTACTCTGGGGGACAGGTGGATGGCTACACCTTC.

This clone was detected only a few times. The V call is TRBV10-1, the J call TRBJ2-5; D is unresolved. Trimming stripped 2 bases from V and 0 bases from J, with 4 bases between. The CDR3 extends over 13 amino acids. Germline V gene data show CDR1 as WNHNN and CDR2 as SYGVQD (reference sequence). The CDR3 protein is CASSEGHQETQYF. CDR3 DNA: TGCGCCAGCAGTGAGGGCCACCAAGAGACCCAGTACTTC.

The V call is TRBV20-1, the J call TRBJ2-7; TRBD2 matches at 7 bases. Germline V lookup: CDR1 DFQATT, CDR2 SNEGSKA (reference sequence). V lost 0 bases to trimming and J lost 13 bases; unmatched junction nucleotides: 6. The CDR3 covers 11 residues. The CDR3 DNA follows: TGCAGTGCTAGAGAGGGCGGGGGAGTATACTTC. Protein: CSAREGGGVYF.

This clone was counted between two and nine times. Other DNA sequences of this sample code for an identical CDR3. DNA of the CDR3: TGTGCCATCAGTGAGGGACAGGGCTACAATGAGCAGTTCTTC. This translates into CAISEGQGYNEQFF. This chain links TRBV10-3 with TRBJ2-1, with TRBD1 identical over 8 bases. The germline V gene has CDR1 ENHRY and CDR2 SYGVKD. This CDR3 comprises 14 residues. The trim removed 2 bases at V and 3 bases at J, leaving 0 bases unmatched.

This sequence joins TRBV15 and TRBJ1-5; perhaps TRBD1 as D (5 bases). CDR3 size: 17 residues. Germline loops: CDR1 LNHNV, CDR2 YYDKDF (reference sequence). Trimming left V 1 base short and J 0 bases short, with 13 bases between. In DNA, the CDR3 is TGTGCCACCAGCAGAGGGGGGTGGGCAGATAGCAATCAGCCCCAGCATTTT. The encoded protein is CATSRGGWADSNQPQHF.

The rearrangement uses TRBV11-3 and TRBJ2-5; TRBD2 agrees at 7 bases. CDR3 length: 14 residues. Germline trimming cut 7 bases from V and 2 bases from J; bases unmatched to any gene: 7. The germline CDR1 and CDR2 sequences are SGHNT and YENEEA. The CDR3 DNA is TGTGCCAGCACGACGTGGGGGGGGCAAGAGACCCAGTACTTC. Residues: CASTTWGGQETQYF.

The chain employs TRBV6-1 and TRBJ2-4; D ambiguous. The germline CDR1 and CDR2 sequences are MNHNS and SASEGT. V was pared by 5 bases and J by 3 bases, with 8 bases between. CDR3 length equals 13 residues. The CDR3 coding sequence is TGTGCCAGCAGTCTGGTAGGCAAAAACATTCAGTACTTC. It yields the protein CASSLVGKNIQYF.

This clone came up a few times. The rearrangement joins TRBV5-8 to TRBJ2-2; D is possibly TRBD1 or TRBD2 (5 bases each). The germline CDR1 and CDR2 sequences are SGHTS and YDEGEE. V was pared by 1 base and J by 3 bases, with 10 bases between. The CDR3 covers 15 residues. In DNA form, the CDR3 reads TGTGCCAGCAGCTTGCGGGGCTCTGACACCGGGGAGCTGTTTTTT. This encodes CASSLRGSDTGELFF.

This clone was seen more than once but under ten times. CDR3 bases: TGTGCCAGCAGAAATAGCGGGGGGGGCACAGATACGCAGTATTTT. It is translated as CASRNSGGGTDTQYF. V is TRBV27 and J is TRBJ2-3; the match to TRBD2 covers 11 bases. This CDR3 comprises 15 residues. V gave up 6 bases and J gave up 1 base; unmatched junction bases: 3. Per the germline V gene, CDR1 is MNHEY and CDR2 is SMNVEV (reference sequence).

In this sample, this clone turned up a few times. The chain carries TRBV7-6 and TRBJ2-3; 10 bases agree with TRBD2. The CDR3 spans 17 residues. Trimming cost V 1 base and J 2 bases; bases outside gene matches: 6. Germline V gene lookup returns CDR1 SGHVS and CDR2 FNYEAQ. CDR3 in amino acids: CASSLVGLAGATDTQYF. The CDR3, as DNA: TGTGCCAGCAGCTTAGTTGGGCTAGCGGGGGCCACAGATACGCAGTATTTT.

The chain is built from TRBV10-1 and TRBJ2-1; 7 positions agree with TRBD2. The ends lost 2 bases at V and 6 bases at J; junction bases unmatched: 4. Germline V gives CDR1 WNHNN, CDR2 SYGVQD (reference sequence). This CDR3 has 14 amino acids. The CDR3 DNA sequence: TGCGCCAGCAGTGAGCCGGGGGGTCGCAATGAGCAGTTCTTC. Translating it yields CASSEPGGRNEQFF.

V and J are TRBV4-3 and TRBJ2-7, with 8 nucleotides matching TRBD2. V lost 4 bases to trimming and J lost 1 base; unmatched junction nucleotides: 15. The CDR3 contains 18 residues. The V gene's germline CDR1 is LGHNA and CDR2 YSLEER. The CDR3 sequence: CASSRALGRGARSYEQYF. For the CDR3, the DNA is TGCGCCAGCAGCCGGGCCCTCGGGAGGGGGGCCCGGTCCTACGAGCAGTACTTC.

The chain carries TRBV7-3 and TRBJ1-2; the match to TRBD1 covers 8 bases. V dropped 5 bases and J dropped 4; count of bases not matched to a gene: 9. CDR1 SGHTA and CDR2 FQGTGA come from the germline V gene. This CDR3 is 15 amino acids long. The chain's CDR3 is CASSQQGGSAYGYTF. CDR3 nucleotide sequence: TGTGCCAGCAGCCAACAGGGGGGCTCTGCCTATGGCTACACCTTC.

The rearrangement uses TRBV18 and TRBJ1-5; 8 bases map to TRBD1. Germline V lookup: CDR1 KGHSH, CDR2 LQKENI. V was clipped by 4 bases and J by 1 base; unmatched bases: 9. This CDR3 contains 17 residues. As DNA, the CDR3 is TGTGCCAGCTCACAGGGATCAGGGGGCTGGAGCAATCAGCCCCAGCATTTT. Its protein is CASSQGSGGWSNQPQHF.

Regarding this clone: A junction end diverges from the germline sequence, so it may reflect a read error. Other nucleotide sequences from this sample produce the same CDR3. The chain joins TRBV9 to TRBJ2-7; 7 nucleotides match TRBD1. CDR3 length: 15 amino acids. The germline V gene encodes CDR1 SGDLS and CDR2 YYNGEE. In DNA form, the CDR3 reads TGTGCCAGCAGCGGCCCCCTGACAGGGTCTAGAGAGCAGTATTTC. Amino acids: CASSGPLTGSREQYF.

The V gene is TRBV11-2, the J gene TRBJ2-3; D possibly corresponds to TRBD1 (5 bases). The ends were cut back, 5 bases at V and 5 bases at J, with 8 bases in the middle. The CDR3 has 12 amino acids. Germline V gene data show CDR1 as SGHAT and CDR2 as FQNNGV. In nucleotides, the CDR3 is TGTGCCAGCAGCAAGGGGTTAGATACGCAGTATTTT. This codes for CASSKGLDTQYF. The full variable domain, with the rest looked up from reference TRBV11-2 and TRBJ2-3, is EAGVAQSPRYKIIEKRQSVAFWCNPISGHATLYWYQQILGQGPKLLIQFQNNGVVDDSQLPKDRFSAERLKGVDSTLKIQPAKLEDSAVYLCASSKGLDTQYFGPGTRLTVL.

This chain uses TRBV11-3 with TRBJ2-1; TRBD2 matches 12 bases. This CDR3 spans 17 amino acids. Germline V gene sequence: CDR1 SGHNT, CDR2 YENEEA. V shed 3 bases and J 3 bases; nucleotides not matched to a gene: 6. CDR3 protein: CASSFLGLAGFYNEQFF. CDR3 DNA: TGTGCCAGCAGCTTTTTAGGACTAGCGGGATTCTACAATGAGCAGTTCTTC. Full variable domain (remainder filled in from reference TRBV11-3 and TRBJ2-1): EAGVVQSPRYKIIEKKQPVAFWCNPISGHNTLYWYLQNLGQGPELLIRYENEEAVDDSQLPKDRFSAERLKGVDSTLKIQPAELGDSAVYLCASSFLGLAGFYNEQFFGPGTRLTVL.

The rearrangement uses TRBV11-2 and TRBJ2-7; TRBD1 matches at 9 bases. This CDR3 region has 15 residues. V shed 1 base and J 3 bases; nucleotides not matched to a gene: 4. Germline V gene sequence: CDR1 SGHAT, CDR2 FQNNGV. CDR3 residues: CASSLAPGQGYEQYF. The CDR3 DNA reads TGTGCCAGCAGCTTAGCTCCGGGACAGGGCTACGAGCAGTACTTC.

The gene calls are TRBV10-1 and TRBJ2-1; D call uncertain. V was pared by 0 bases and J by 6 bases, with 12 bases between. CDR3 length: 15 amino acids. Germline lookup yields CDR1 WNHNN and CDR2 SYGVQD (reference sequence). The CDR3 loop reads CASSESRTIPNEQFF. CDR3 sequence (DNA): TGCGCCAGCAGTGAGTCACGGACGATCCCCAATGAGCAGTTCTTC.

This chain joins TRBV30 and TRBJ2-5, with 10 bases identical to TRBD1. The end of the DNA aligns better with TRBJ2-7, so the J call may be wrong. CDR3 length: 14 amino acids. Germline CDR1 GTSNPN, CDR2 SVGIG (reference sequence). CDR3 region: CAWTGTGDWNEQYF. CDR3 sequence (DNA): TGTGCCTGGACTGGGACAGGGGACTGGAACGAGCAGTACTTC.

The chain links TRBV6-5 to TRBJ1-5, with no clear D. Germline CDR1 is MNHEY and CDR2 is SVGAGI. This CDR3 has 15 residues. V lost 2 bases to trimming and J lost 2 bases, with 10 bases between them. The CDR3 spells CASSYKLGGNQPQHF. The CDR3 nucleotides are TGTGCCAGCAGTTACAAATTAGGTGGCAATCAGCCCCAGCATTTT.

The chain recombines TRBV5-1 with TRBJ2-5; tentatively, D is TRBD1 or TRBD2 (5 bases each). Germline CDR1 and CDR2: SGHRS and YFSETQ. The CDR3 has 16 amino acids. Trimming shortened V by 4 bases and J by 4 bases, and 20 bases separated the two germline ends. The CDR3 DNA reads as TGCGCCAGCAGCCTGCCGCCGGGGCCCAGAAGAGAGACCCAGTACTTC. Encoded protein: CASSLPPGPRRETQYF.

The V gene is TRBV6-1, the J gene TRBJ2-5; 8 positions agree with TRBD1. Germline lookup yields CDR1 MNHNS and CDR2 SASEGT. The CDR3 is 14 residues long. Losses at the gene ends were 4 bases for V and 7 bases for J; bases not matched to a gene: 8. The CDR3 here is CASSAVDRVGTQYF. CDR3 sequence (DNA): TGTGCCAGCAGTGCCGTGGACAGGGTGGGGACCCAGTACTTC.

The J gene is TRBJ2-1, the V gene TRBV7-6; a possible D gene is TRBD2 (6 bases). The length of the CDR3 is 15 residues. Germline V lookup: CDR1 SGHVS, CDR2 FNYEAQ. The V gene lost 7 bases and the J gene lost 5 bases, with 18 bases spanning the gap. The CDR3 spells CASTQSGRLDNEQFF. The CDR3 DNA reads as TGTGCCAGCACCCAATCTGGGAGGTTAGACAATGAGCAGTTCTTC.